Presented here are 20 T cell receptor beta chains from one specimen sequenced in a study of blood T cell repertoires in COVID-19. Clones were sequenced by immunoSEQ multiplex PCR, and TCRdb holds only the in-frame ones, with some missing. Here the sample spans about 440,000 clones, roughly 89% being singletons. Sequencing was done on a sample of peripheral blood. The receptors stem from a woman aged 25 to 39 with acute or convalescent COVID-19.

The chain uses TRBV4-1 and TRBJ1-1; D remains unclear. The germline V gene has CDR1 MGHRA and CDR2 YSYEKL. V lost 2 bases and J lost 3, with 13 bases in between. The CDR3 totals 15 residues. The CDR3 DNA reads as TGCGCCAGCAGCCAACACCCGTCCGGTGACACTGAAGCTTTCTTT. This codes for CASSQHPSGDTEAFF.

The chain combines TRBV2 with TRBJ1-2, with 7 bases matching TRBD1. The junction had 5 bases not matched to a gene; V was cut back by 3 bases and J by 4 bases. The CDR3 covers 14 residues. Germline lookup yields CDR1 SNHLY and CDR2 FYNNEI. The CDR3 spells CASSDKGASYGYTF. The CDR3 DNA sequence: TGTGCCAGCAGTGATAAGGGGGCTAGCTATGGCTACACCTTC.

The CDR3 sequence: CASRGPGSNYNGYTF. CDR3 DNA: TGTGCCAGCAGAGGACCGGGATCCAATTACAATGGCTACACCTTC. V is TRBV6-5 and J is TRBJ1-2; D remains ambiguous. Germline CDR1 reads MNHEY; CDR2 reads SVGAGI. Trimming pared 6 bases from V and 6 bases from J, leaving 20 bases between. There are 15 residues in the CDR3.

CDR3: CASRPSEYSYNEQFF. The CDR3 coding sequence is TGCGCCAGCAGGCCGTCAGAATACTCCTACAATGAGCAGTTCTTC. The chain carries TRBV5-1 and TRBJ2-1; D is uncertain. Germline V lookup: CDR1 SGHRS, CDR2 YFSETQ. CDR3 length equals 15 residues. The V gene lost 5 bases and the J gene lost 0 bases, with 12 bases spanning the gap.

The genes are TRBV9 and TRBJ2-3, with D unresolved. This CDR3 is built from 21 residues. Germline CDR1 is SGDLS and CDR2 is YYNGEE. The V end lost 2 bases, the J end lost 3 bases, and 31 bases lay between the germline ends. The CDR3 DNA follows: TGTGCCAGCAGCGTCCCAAGCCTAGAGATCTCCGAGCATAGACGTACAGATACGCAGTATTTT. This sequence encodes CASSVPSLEISEHRRTDTQYF.

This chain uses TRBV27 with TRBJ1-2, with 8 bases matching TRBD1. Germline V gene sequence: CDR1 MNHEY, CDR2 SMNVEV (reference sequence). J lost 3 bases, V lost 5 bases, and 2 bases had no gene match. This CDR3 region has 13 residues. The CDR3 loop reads CASSPDRDYGYTF. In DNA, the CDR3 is TGTGCCAGCAGTCCGGACAGGGACTATGGCTACACCTTC.

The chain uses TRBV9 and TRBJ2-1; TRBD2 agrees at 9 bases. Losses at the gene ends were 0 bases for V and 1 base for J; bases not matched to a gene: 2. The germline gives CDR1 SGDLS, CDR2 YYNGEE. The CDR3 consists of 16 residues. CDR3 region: CASSVDSGGSYNEQFF. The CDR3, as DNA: TGTGCCAGCAGCGTAGATAGCGGGGGTTCCTACAATGAGCAGTTCTTC.

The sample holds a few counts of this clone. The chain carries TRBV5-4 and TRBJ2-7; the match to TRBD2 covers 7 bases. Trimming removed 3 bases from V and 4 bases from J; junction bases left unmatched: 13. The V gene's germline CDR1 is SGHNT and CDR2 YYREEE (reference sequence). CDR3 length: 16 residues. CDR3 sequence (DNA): TGTGCCAGCAGCTCGTCCGGCGGGGGTTTCGGGTACGAGCAGTACTTC. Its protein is CASSSSGGGFGYEQYF.

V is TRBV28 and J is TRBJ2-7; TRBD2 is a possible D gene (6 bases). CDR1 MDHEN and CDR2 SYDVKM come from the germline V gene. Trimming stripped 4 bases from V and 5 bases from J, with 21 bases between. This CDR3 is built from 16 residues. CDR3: CASSSPQTRLINEQYF. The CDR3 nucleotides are TGTGCCAGCAGTTCTCCACAGACTAGGTTAATAAACGAGCAGTACTTC.

CDR3 in amino acids: CASSEYKGQGYGYTF. In DNA, the CDR3 is TGTGCCAGCAGTGAATATAAGGGACAGGGCTATGGCTACACCTTC. The rearrangement links TRBV6-1 to TRBJ1-2; 9 bases line up with TRBD1. V lost 2 bases, J lost 4 bases, and 5 bases stayed unmatched. This CDR3 region has 15 residues. CDR1 is MNHNS and CDR2 is SASEGT in the germline V gene.

The CDR3 bases are TGTGCCAGCAGTCGACAGGGGAGCGATGAAAAACTGTTTTTT. It yields the protein CASSRQGSDEKLFF. This chain joins TRBV3-1 (or the pseudogene TRBV3-2) and TRBJ1-4, with 8 bases lining up with TRBD1. The CDR3 is 14 residues long. The trim removed 6 bases at V and 6 bases at J, leaving 6 bases unmatched. Germline CDR1 is LGHDT and CDR2 is YNNKEL (reference sequence).

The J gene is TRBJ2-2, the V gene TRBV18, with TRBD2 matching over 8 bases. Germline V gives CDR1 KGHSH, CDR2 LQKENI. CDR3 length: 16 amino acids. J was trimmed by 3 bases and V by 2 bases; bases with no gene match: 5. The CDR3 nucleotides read TGTGCCAGCTCACCATCGGGGGGGGCCGACACCGGGGAGCTGTTTTTT. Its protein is CASSPSGGADTGELFF. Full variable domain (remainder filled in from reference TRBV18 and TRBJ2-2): NAGVMQNPRHLVRRRGQEARLRCSPMKGHSHVYWYRQLPEEGLKFMVYLQKENIIDESGMPKERFSAEFPKEGPSILRIQQVVRGDSAAYFCASSPSGGADTGELFFGEGSRLTVL.

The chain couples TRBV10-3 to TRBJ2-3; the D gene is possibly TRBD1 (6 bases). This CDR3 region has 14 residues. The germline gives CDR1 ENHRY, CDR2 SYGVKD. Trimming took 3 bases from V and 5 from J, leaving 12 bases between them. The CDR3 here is CAISDSSTGDTQYF. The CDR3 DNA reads TGTGCCATCAGTGACTCTTCGACAGGAGATACGCAGTATTTT.

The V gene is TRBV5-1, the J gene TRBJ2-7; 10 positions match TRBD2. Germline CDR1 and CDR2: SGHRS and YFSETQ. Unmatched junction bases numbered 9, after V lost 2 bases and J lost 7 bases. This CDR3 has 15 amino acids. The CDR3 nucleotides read TGCGCCAGCAGCTTTTCGAGCGGGGGGGCCGGAGAGCAGTACTTC. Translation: CASSFSSGGAGEQYF. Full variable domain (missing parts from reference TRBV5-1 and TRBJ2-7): KAGVTQTPRYLIKTRGQQVTLSCSPISGHRSVSWYQQTPGQGLQFLFEYFSETQRNKGNFPGRFSGRQFSNSRSEMNVSTLELGDSALYLCASSFSSGGAGEQYFGPGTRLTVT.

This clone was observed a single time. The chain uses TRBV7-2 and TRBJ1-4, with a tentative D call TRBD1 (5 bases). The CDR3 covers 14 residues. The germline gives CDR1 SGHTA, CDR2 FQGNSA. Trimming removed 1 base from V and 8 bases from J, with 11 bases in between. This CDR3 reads CASSLGQAGEKLFF. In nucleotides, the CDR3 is TGTGCCAGCAGCTTAGGGCAGGCAGGGGAAAAACTGTTTTTT. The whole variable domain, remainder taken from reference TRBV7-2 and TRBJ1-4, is GAGVSQSPSNKVTEKGKDVELRCDPISGHTALYWYRQSLGQGLEFLIYFQGNSAPDKSGLPSDRFSAERTGGSVSTLTIQRTQQEDSAVYLCASSLGQAGEKLFFGSGTQLSVL.

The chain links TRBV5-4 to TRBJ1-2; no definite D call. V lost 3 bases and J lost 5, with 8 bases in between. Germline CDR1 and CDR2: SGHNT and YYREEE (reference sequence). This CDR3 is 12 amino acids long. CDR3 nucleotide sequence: TGTGCCAGCAGCTCAGACACATATGGCTACACCTTC. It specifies CASSSDTYGYTF.

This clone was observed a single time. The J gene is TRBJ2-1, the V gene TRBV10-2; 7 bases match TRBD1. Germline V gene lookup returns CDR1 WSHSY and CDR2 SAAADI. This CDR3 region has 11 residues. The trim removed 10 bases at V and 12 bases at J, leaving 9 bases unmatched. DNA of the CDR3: TGCGCCAACTGGATAGGGGGCGGGCAGTTCTTC. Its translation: CANWIGGGQFF.

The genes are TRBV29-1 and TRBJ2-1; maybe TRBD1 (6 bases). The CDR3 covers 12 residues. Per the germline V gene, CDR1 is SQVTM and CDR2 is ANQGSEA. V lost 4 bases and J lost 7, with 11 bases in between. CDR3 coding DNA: TGCAGCGTTGGACAGGTCGCAAATGAGCAGTTCTTC. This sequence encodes CSVGQVANEQFF.

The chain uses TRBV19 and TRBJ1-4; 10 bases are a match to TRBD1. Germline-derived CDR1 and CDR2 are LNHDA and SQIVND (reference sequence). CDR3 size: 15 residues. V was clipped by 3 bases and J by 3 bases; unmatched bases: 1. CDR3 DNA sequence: TGTGCCAGTAGTATGGGACAGGGGTCTAATGAAAAACTGTTTTTT. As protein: CASSMGQGSNEKLFF.

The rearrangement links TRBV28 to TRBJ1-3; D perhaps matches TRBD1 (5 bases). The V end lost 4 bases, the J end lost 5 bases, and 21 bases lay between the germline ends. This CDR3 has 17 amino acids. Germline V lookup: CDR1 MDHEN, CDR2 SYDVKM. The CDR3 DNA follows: TGTGCCAGCAGTTCAGAGCAATTAGGACATCGACGAAACACCATATATTTT. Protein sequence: CASSSEQLGHRRNTIYF.